A single sample gave rise to the 14 T cell receptor beta chains below, sequenced in a study of T cells in Graves' hyperthyroidism and ophthalmopathy. It was RNA transcripts that yielded the amplified TCR beta CDR3 regions. The TCR CDR3 was amplified in a first-round RT-PCR using the HTBI primer set. MiXCR was run by TCRdb on the multiplex PCR reads, yielding one entry per CDR3 protein. The sample records around 690,000 distinct CDR3 sequences, about a fifth being singletons. The sample comprised blood. Receptors originate from a man aged 25-40 years with Graves' ophthalmopathy.

This clonotype was observed a few times. This sequence joins TRBV6-2 or TRBV6-3 and TRBJ2-7; TRBD2 might be the D (7 bases). Between the trimmed V and J ends, which lost 5 bases and 2 bases, there was a span of 13 bases. Germline V gene data show CDR1 as MNHEY and CDR2 as SVGEGT. The CDR3 spans 14 residues. CDR3 protein: CASSGGGPTYEQYF. CDR3 DNA: TGTGCCAGCAGTGGGGGGGGCCCCACCTACGAGCAGTACTTC.

Points on this clonotype: The junction does not match germline at one end; this may be a read error. The chain is built from TRBV6-1 and TRBJ1-4, with TRBD1 matching over 9 bases. CDR3 length: 14 amino acids. Germline values: CDR1 MNHNS, CDR2 SASEGT. CDR3 amino acids: CASSSGTGSEELFF. The CDR3 coding sequence is TGTGCCAGCAGCTCTGGGACAGGGAGTGAAGAACTGTTTTTT.

Ten or more counts support this clonotype. V is TRBV7-9 and J is TRBJ2-5; 9 bases agree with TRBD1. CDR1 is SEHNR and CDR2 is FQNEAQ in the germline V gene (reference sequence). The CDR3 runs to 14 residues. Trimming removed 5 bases from V and 5 bases from J; junction bases left unmatched: 6. The CDR3 region has the DNA TGTGCCAGCAGCCTCAACAGGGGGCAGGAGACCCAGTACTTC. As protein: CASSLNRGQETQYF.

To note about this clonotype: Sequence at one end of the junction differs from germline and may be a read error. The chain recombines TRBV5-1 with TRBJ1-2; D is unclear. This CDR3 comprises 15 residues. From germline, CDR1 is SGHRS and CDR2 YFSETQ. CDR3 region: CASSSLATQTYGYTF. As DNA, the CDR3 is TGTGCCAGCAGCTCCCTTGCGACCCAGACTTATGGCTACACCTTC.

The chain is built from TRBV28 and TRBJ1-1, with D maybe TRBD1 (5 bases). This CDR3 region has 15 residues. Germline CDR1 and CDR2: MDHEN and SYDVKM. V shed 0 bases and J shed 1 base, with 9 bases lying between them. The CDR3 DNA reads TGTGCCAGCAGTTTATGGATGGGGGGGAACACTGAAGCTTTCTTT. It translates to CASSLWMGGNTEAFF.

The chain employs TRBV9 and TRBJ2-1; 12 bases match TRBD2. CDR1 is SGDLS, CDR2 YYNGEE, per germline. Trimming at V came to 0 bases and at J to 7 bases, leaving 5 bases not matched to a gene. The CDR3 sequence is 16 residues long. The chain's CDR3 is CASSVAGTSGRNEQFF. Written as DNA, the CDR3 is TGTGCCAGCAGCGTAGCTGGCACTAGCGGGAGGAATGAGCAGTTCTTC.

V gene TRBV7-3 combines with J gene TRBJ2-1, with unresolved D. Per the germline V gene, CDR1 is SGHTA and CDR2 is FQGTGA. The CDR3 consists of 14 residues. V was pared by 0 bases and J by 5 bases, with 8 bases between. The CDR3 protein is CASSLTGFNNEQFF. DNA of the CDR3: TGTGCCAGCAGCTTAACGGGATTCAACAATGAGCAGTTCTTC. Drawing the rest from reference TRBV7-3 and TRBJ2-1, the complete variable domain is GAGVSQTPSNKVTEKGKYVELRCDPISGHTALYWYRQSLGQGPEFLIYFQGTGAADDSGLPNDRFFAVRPEGSVSTLKIQRTERGDSAVYLCASSLTGFNNEQFFGPGTRLTVL.

This clonotype was counted only a few times. The chain carries TRBV28 and TRBJ1-3; 10 bases are a match to TRBD1. This CDR3 contains 15 residues. Germline V CDR1 and CDR2: MDHEN, SYDVKM. V shed 7 bases and J 0 bases; nucleotides not matched to a gene: 3. CDR3 DNA: TGTGCCAGCACCGGGACAGGGGACTCTGGAAACACCATATATTTT. This codes for CASTGTGDSGNTIYF.

This clonotype was seen ten or more times. The J gene is TRBJ2-1, the V gene TRBV12-3 or TRBV12-4, with D tentatively TRBD2 (6 bases). The CDR3 sequence is 14 residues long. V lost 5 bases to trimming and J lost 0 bases, with 8 bases between them. The CDR3 DNA reads TGTGCCAGCAGTGCCGGGGGCTCCTACAATGAGCAGTTCTTC. As protein: CASSAGGSYNEQFF.

This clonotype appeared once. Given a much more abundant clone one base away, this may be a read error. The chain couples TRBV6-2 or TRBV6-3 to TRBJ2-5; D is unclear. This CDR3 is 13 amino acids long. Germline values: CDR1 MNHEY, CDR2 SVGEGT. V lost 2 bases and J lost 5, with 9 bases in between. This chain's CDR3 is CASSYRPWETQYF. In DNA form, the CDR3 reads TGTGCCAGCAGTTACAGGCCCTGGGAGACCCAGTACTTC.

This chain joins TRBV14 and TRBJ2-5; D call uncertain. The V gene lost 3 bases and the J gene lost 8 bases, with 10 bases spanning the gap. Germline V gene data show CDR1 as SGHDN and CDR2 as FVKESK. This CDR3 region has 12 residues. The CDR3 bases are TGTGCCAGCAGCCAGGCGGACGTTACCCAGTACTTC. Its translation: CASSQADVTQYF. Variable domain in full (rest from reference TRBV14 and TRBJ2-5): EAGVTQFPSHSVIEKGQTVTLRCDPISGHDNLYWYRRVMGKEIKFLLHFVKESKQDESGMPNNRFLAERTGGTYSTLKVQPAELEDSGVYFCASSQADVTQYFGPGTRLLVL.

This clonotype was recorded at least ten times. This chain joins TRBV12-3 or TRBV12-4 and TRBJ2-1; no reliable D call. The germline V and J ends were trimmed by 3 bases and 0 bases, with 12 bases remaining between them. The CDR3 extends over 16 amino acids. Here the CDR3 DNA reads TGTGCCAGCAGTTTCAGCACCCCCAGCTCCTACAATGAGCAGTTCTTC. Encoded protein: CASSFSTPSSYNEQFF.

This clonotype appeared many times. This chain links TRBV5-5 with TRBJ1-2; the match to TRBD1 covers 7 bases. The CDR3 length is 13 residues. The ends lost 8 bases at V and 0 bases at J; junction bases unmatched: 4. Germline V gene sequence: CDR1 SGHKS, CDR2 YYEKEE (reference sequence). The CDR3 is CASSDRTNYGYTF. In DNA form, the CDR3 reads TGTGCCAGTTCGGACAGGACTAACTATGGCTACACCTTC. Complete variable domain (other parts from reference TRBV5-5 and TRBJ1-2): DAGVTQSPTHLIKTRGQQVTLRCSPISGHKSVSWYQQVLGQGPQFIFQYYEKEERGRGNFPDRFSARQFPNYSSELNVNALLLGDSALYLCASSDRTNYGYTFGSGTRLTVV.

The chain uses TRBV5-1 and TRBJ1-1; 9 bases map to TRBD1. The ends lost 0 bases at V and 1 base at J; junction bases unmatched: 4. Looked up from germline, CDR1 is SGHRS and CDR2 is YFSETQ. CDR3 length: 16 residues. The CDR3 is CASSLGRTGANTEAFF. CDR3 DNA sequence: TGCGCCAGCAGCTTGGGTCGGACAGGGGCGAACACTGAAGCTTTCTTT.